This T cell receptor beta chain was obtained from a study of T-cell memory formation after mild COVID-19. Across the whole study: For the most part, TCR clusters were specific to one donor.

The germline V gene has CDR1 DFQATT and CDR2 SNEGSKA (reference sequence). The CDR3 contains 16 residues. V gave up 5 bases and J gave up 2 bases, with 19 bases separating them. TCRdb reprocessed the 5' RACE reads with MiXCR, giving one entry per CDR3 protein. The sample lists fewer than 250,000 distinct CDR3 sequences, around 30% occurring once. This clonotype was counted a few times. The sequenced sample consisted of PBMCs or a T cell subset sorted from them (not recorded which). V usage is TRBV20-1 and J usage is TRBJ1-5; D perhaps matches TRBD1 (6 bases). The sequence was obtained from an adult woman who had mild COVID-19 (a few samples of this study predate the infection). Cell type and time point are not known. CDR3 amino acids: CSASRRTATGNQPQHF. The CDR3 DNA reads as TGCAGTGCTTCCCGAAGGACAGCAACGGGCAATCAGCCCCAGCATTTT.